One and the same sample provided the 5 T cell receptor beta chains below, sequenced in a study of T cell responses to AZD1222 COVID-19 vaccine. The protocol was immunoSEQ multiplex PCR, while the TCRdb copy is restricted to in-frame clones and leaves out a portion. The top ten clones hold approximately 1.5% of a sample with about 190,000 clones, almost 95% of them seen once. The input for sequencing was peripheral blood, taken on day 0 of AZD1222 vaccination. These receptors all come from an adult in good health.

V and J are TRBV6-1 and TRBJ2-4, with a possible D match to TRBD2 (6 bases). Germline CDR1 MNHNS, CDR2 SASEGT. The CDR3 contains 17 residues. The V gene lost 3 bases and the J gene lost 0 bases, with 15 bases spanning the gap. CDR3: CASSEWWGEIAKNIQYF. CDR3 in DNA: TGTGCCAGCAGTGAGTGGTGGGGGGAGATAGCCAAAAACATTCAGTACTTC.

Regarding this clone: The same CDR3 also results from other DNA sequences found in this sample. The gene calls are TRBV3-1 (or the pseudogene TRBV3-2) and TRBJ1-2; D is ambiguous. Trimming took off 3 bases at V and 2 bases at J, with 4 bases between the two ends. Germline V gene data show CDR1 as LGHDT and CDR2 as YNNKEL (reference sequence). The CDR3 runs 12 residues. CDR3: CASSQGNYGYTF. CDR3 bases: TGTGCCAGCAGCCAGGGAAACTATGGCTACACCTTC.

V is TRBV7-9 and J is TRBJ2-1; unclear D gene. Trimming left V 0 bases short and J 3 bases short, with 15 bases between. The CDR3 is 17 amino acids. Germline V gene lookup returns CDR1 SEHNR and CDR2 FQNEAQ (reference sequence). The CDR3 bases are TGTGCCAGCAGCTTAGCATTCAGGCGGATCAACTACAATGAGCAGTTCTTC. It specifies CASSLAFRRINYNEQFF.

CDR3 nucleotide sequence: TGTGCCAGCAGTTTAGAGGGAGACAGGAGAAGGGTTGGAGCTTTCTTT. Amino acids: CASSLEGDRRRVGAFF. The rearrangement joins TRBV28 to TRBJ1-1, with TRBD1 as a possible D gene (6 bases). Trimming took 2 bases from V and 10 from J, leaving 23 bases between them. This CDR3 region has 16 residues. Germline lookup yields CDR1 MDHEN and CDR2 SYDVKM.

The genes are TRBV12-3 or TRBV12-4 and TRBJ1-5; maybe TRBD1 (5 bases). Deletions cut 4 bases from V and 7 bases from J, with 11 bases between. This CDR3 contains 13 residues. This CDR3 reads CASSSGGSQPQHF. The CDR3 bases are TGTGCCAGCAGTTCGGGGGGTTCCCAGCCCCAGCATTTT.